This T cell receptor (beta chain) was recorded in a study of T cell responses to AZD1222 COVID-19 vaccine. V was shortened by 0 bases and J by 4 bases, with 19 bases between the two germline ends. This CDR3 has 17 amino acids. Germline values: CDR1 SGDLS, CDR2 YYNGEE. TCRdb's copy holds only in-frame clones and misses some; the assay was immunoSEQ multiplex PCR. The table lists 100,000 to 150,000 clones, around 89% of them singletons. Specimen: peripheral blood, collected 28 days after the second AZD1222 dose. The rearrangement joins TRBV9 to TRBJ1-2; TRBD1 is a possible D gene (6 bases). This TCR was recovered from an adult who received the AZD1222 COVID-19 vaccine. In nucleotides, the CDR3 is TGTGCCAGCAGCGTAGATTTAAGGGCAGGGGATATCTATGGCTACACCTTC. Its protein product is CASSVDLRAGDIYGYTF.